Following are 26 T cell receptor beta chains from one sample sequenced in a study of control samples from healthy donors and cancer patients. Some clones are missing from TCRdb's copy, which holds only in-frame ones; the method was immunoSEQ multiplex PCR. The sample contains some 110,000 clones, more than 80% of which appear only once. Sequenced input: PBMCs. These receptors originate from a woman aged 45-65 years with colorectal cancer.

The chain recombines TRBV10-1 with TRBJ2-1, with D perhaps TRBD2 (6 bases). The CDR3 covers 16 residues. Trimming cost V 0 bases and J 9 bases, with 18 bases left between them. Germline V gene data show CDR1 as WNHNN and CDR2 as SYGVQD (reference sequence). This CDR3 is CASSESERVVECEQFF. CDR3 DNA: TGCGCCAGCAGTGAGTCCGAGCGGGTAGTAGAATGTGAGCAGTTCTTC.

This chain links TRBV28 with TRBJ1-1, with 7 positions matching TRBD1. CDR3 length equals 11 residues. CDR1 and CDR2 from the germline V gene are MDHEN and SYDVKM. Germline trimming cut 7 bases from V and 4 bases from J; bases unmatched to any gene: 0. Here the CDR3 reads CASTGGTEAFF. In DNA, the CDR3 is TGTGCCAGCACAGGGGGCACTGAAGCTTTCTTT.

The V call is TRBV27, the J call TRBJ2-5; 8 positions agree with TRBD1. V lost 6 bases to trimming and J lost 1 base; unmatched junction nucleotides: 4. Looked up from germline, CDR1 is MNHEY and CDR2 is SMNVEV (reference sequence). This CDR3 is built from 14 residues. The CDR3 region is CASRLTGGQETQYF. The CDR3, as DNA: TGTGCCAGCAGACTTACAGGGGGCCAAGAGACCCAGTACTTC.

The rearrangement joins TRBV10-3 to TRBJ1-2; 10 nucleotides agree with TRBD1. V dropped 0 bases and J dropped 8; count of bases not matched to a gene: 6. This CDR3 region has 15 residues. CDR1 is ENHRY and CDR2 is SYGVKD in the germline V gene. CDR3 nucleotides: TGTGCCATCAGTGAGTCTGGGACAGGGGACGGCGGCTACACCTTC. As protein: CAISESGTGDGGYTF.

This CDR3 reads CASSTQGSETQYF. CDR3 nucleotides: TGTGCCAGTAGTACACAGGGAAGTGAGACCCAGTACTTC. This chain uses TRBV19 with TRBJ2-5; D might be TRBD1 (6 bases). The CDR3 consists of 13 residues. V shed 4 bases and J shed 5 bases, with 11 bases lying between them. Germline V lookup: CDR1 LNHDA, CDR2 SQIVND (reference sequence).

The CDR3 nucleotides are TGTGCCAGCAGCTCACAGGGATACACTGAAGCTTTCTTT. Translating it yields CASSSQGYTEAFF. The J gene is TRBJ1-1, the V gene TRBV6-6; a possible D gene is TRBD1 (6 bases). CDR1 MNHNY and CDR2 SVGAGI come from the germline V gene (reference sequence). This CDR3 spans 13 amino acids. V shed 6 bases and J shed 3 bases, with 11 bases lying between them.

The rearrangement links TRBV19 to TRBJ2-2; a weak D match, TRBD1 (6 bases). CDR1 is LNHDA and CDR2 is SQIVND in the germline V gene (reference sequence). The CDR3 extends over 14 amino acids. The V and J ends lost 7 bases and 1 base respectively, with 10 bases between them. The CDR3 spells CASTRTENTGELFF. Written as DNA, the CDR3 is TGTGCCAGTACCCGGACAGAGAACACCGGGGAGCTGTTTTTT.

This sequence joins TRBV5-6 and TRBJ1-1; possible D gene TRBD1, 6 bases. Trimming shortened V by 4 bases and J by 2 bases, and 15 bases separated the two germline ends. The germline CDR1 and CDR2 sequences are SGHDT and YYEEEE. This CDR3 region has 15 residues. The CDR3 here is CASSKTTGINTEAFF. The CDR3 DNA is TGTGCCAGCAGCAAGACCACAGGGATAAACACTGAAGCTTTCTTT. Together with reference TRBV5-6 and TRBJ1-1, the CDR3 gives the full variable domain: DAGVTQSPTHLIKTRGQQVTLRCSPKSGHDTVSWYQQALGQGPQFIFQYYEEEERQRGNFPDRFSGHQFPNYSSELNVNALLLGDSALYLCASSKTTGINTEAFFGQGTRLTVV.

This chain joins TRBV11-3 and TRBJ2-7; a weak D match, TRBD2 (5 bases). The CDR3 has 13 residues. Trimming removed 5 bases from V and 7 bases from J, with 15 bases in between. Germline V gene data show CDR1 as SGHNT and CDR2 as YENEEA. CDR3 region: CASSRTGLGEQYF. CDR3 DNA sequence: TGTGCCAGCAGCCGGACTGGTTTGGGGGAGCAGTACTTC.

The chain couples TRBV30 to TRBJ2-7; D remains ambiguous. Germline V gene lookup returns CDR1 GTSNPN and CDR2 SVGIG (reference sequence). Deletions cut 5 bases from V and 2 bases from J, with 10 bases between. The CDR3 runs to 12 residues. CDR3 residues: CAWGRTAYEQYF. The CDR3 coding sequence is TGTGCCTGGGGACGAACAGCCTACGAGCAGTACTTC.

This chain joins TRBV2 and TRBJ2-3, with D unclear. The V and J ends lost 4 bases and 4 bases respectively, with 9 bases between them. This CDR3 spans 13 amino acids. CDR1 SNHLY and CDR2 FYNNEI come from the germline V gene. CDR3 residues: CASSVLYADTQYF. The CDR3 nucleotides read TGTGCCAGCAGTGTTCTTTATGCAGATACGCAGTATTTT.

V and J are TRBV3-1 (or the pseudogene TRBV3-2) and TRBJ2-7, with 10 bases identical to TRBD2. This CDR3 region has 15 residues. V was pared by 0 bases and J by 5 bases, with 4 bases of the junction left unmatched. CDR1 LGHDT and CDR2 YNNKEL come from the germline V gene (reference sequence). The CDR3 coding sequence is TGTGCCAGCAGCCAAGAGGCTAGCGGGAGTGACGAGCAGTACTTC. It codes for CASSQEASGSDEQYF.

This chain joins TRBV6-5 and TRBJ1-4; D gene ambiguous. V was cut by 4 bases and J by 6 bases, with 18 bases left in between. There are 16 residues in the CDR3. The germline V gene encodes CDR1 MNHEY and CDR2 SVGAGI. CDR3 protein: CASSWSWMRRDEKLFF. CDR3 DNA: TGTGCCAGCAGTTGGTCATGGATGAGGAGGGATGAAAAACTGTTTTTT.

V is TRBV14 and J is TRBJ2-7; D possibly corresponds to TRBD2 (5 bases). V was trimmed by 4 bases and J by 4 bases, leaving 8 bases between them. This CDR3 spans 12 amino acids. Germline CDR1 reads SGHDN; CDR2 reads FVKESK. The CDR3 region has the DNA TGTGCCAGCAGCCCGTCGGGGTACGAGCAGTACTTC. Translating it yields CASSPSGYEQYF.

The chain has TRBV18 and TRBJ2-7; maybe TRBD1 (5 bases). Trimming removed 6 bases at V and 5 bases at J, with 17 bases between. Germline assignment: CDR1 KGHSH and CDR2 LQKENI. The CDR3 is made up of 14 amino acids. Here the CDR3 reads CASSPSQGTHEQYF. The CDR3, as DNA: TGTGCCAGCTCCCCCTCGCAGGGAACCCACGAGCAGTACTTC.

The rearrangement links TRBV3-1 (or the pseudogene TRBV3-2) to TRBJ1-2; D remains ambiguous. V was cut by 1 base and J by 2 bases, with 8 bases left in between. CDR3 length equals 14 residues. Germline V lookup: CDR1 LGHDT, CDR2 YNNKEL (reference sequence). CDR3 nucleotide sequence: TGTGCCAGCAGCCAAGGTCTGGGGAACTATGGCTACACCTTC. Its protein product is CASSQGLGNYGYTF.

J is TRBJ1-1 and V is TRBV9; tentatively, D is TRBD1 (5 bases). The CDR3 has 15 amino acids. V lost 0 bases and J lost 5, with 14 bases in between. Germline CDR1 SGDLS, CDR2 YYNGEE. The CDR3 is CASSVVAGGSTEAFF. The CDR3 DNA is TGTGCCAGCAGCGTAGTAGCCGGGGGAAGTACTGAAGCTTTCTTT.

CDR3 protein: CASSLEWAGRNEKLFF. The CDR3 region has the DNA TGTGCCAGCAGCTTAGAGTGGGCAGGGAGAAACGAAAAACTGTTTTTT. The chain joins TRBV7-9 to TRBJ1-4, with a weak D call TRBD1 (5 bases). This CDR3 has 16 residues. Germline assignment: CDR1 SEHNR and CDR2 FQNEAQ (reference sequence). The V and J ends lost 1 base and 8 bases respectively, with 17 bases between them. The complete variable domain, with remaining parts taken from reference TRBV7-9 and TRBJ1-4, reads DTGVSQNPRHKITKRGQNVTFRCDPISEHNRLYWYRQTLGQGPEFLTYFQNEAQLEKSRLLSDRFSAERPKGSFSTLEIQRTEQGDSAMYLCASSLEWAGRNEKLFFGSGTQLSVL.

The V gene is TRBV15, the J gene TRBJ2-5; perhaps D is TRBD1 or TRBD2 (5 bases each). The CDR3 spans 14 residues. V dropped 0 bases and J dropped 9 bases, with 14 bases sitting between them. CDR1 and CDR2 (germline): LNHNV, YYDKDF (reference sequence). The CDR3 sequence is CATSRDPGTFSQYF. CDR3 DNA sequence: TGTGCCACCAGCAGAGATCCCGGGACCTTTTCCCAGTACTTC. The variable domain in full, with the rest retrieved from reference TRBV15 and TRBJ2-5, is DAMVIQNPRYQVTQFGKPVTLSCSQTLNHNVMYWYQQKSSQAPKLLFHYYDKDFNNEADTPDNFQSRRPNTSFCFLDIRSPGLGDTAMYLCATSRDPGTFSQYFGPGTRLLVL.

The CDR3 nucleotides read TGTGCCTGGGAAGGTGGCGAGGAAGGAACCCAGTACTTC. It translates to CAWEGGEEGTQYF. The chain joins TRBV30 to TRBJ2-5; D not resolved. Trimming removed 5 bases from V and 8 bases from J, with 18 bases in between. Per germline, CDR1 GTSNPN and CDR2 SVGIG (reference sequence). The CDR3 consists of 13 residues.

The rearrangement links TRBV10-2 to TRBJ1-1, with D unresolved. V shed 7 bases and J shed 0 bases, with 9 bases lying between them. CDR1 and CDR2 (germline): WSHSY, SAAADI. The CDR3 runs 13 residues. Here the CDR3 reads CASTLIMNTEAFF. For the CDR3, the DNA is TGCGCCAGCACTCTCATAATGAACACTGAAGCTTTCTTT.

V is TRBV28 and J is TRBJ1-1; TRBD1 aligns across 8 bases. This CDR3 contains 13 residues. Per the germline V gene, CDR1 is MDHEN and CDR2 is SYDVKM. The junction had 1 base not matched to a gene; V was cut back by 3 bases and J by 4 bases. CDR3 nucleotides: TGTGCCAGCAGTTTCGACAGGGGCACTGAAGCTTTCTTT. Translation: CASSFDRGTEAFF.

This clone has just one count. The chain joins TRBV7-2 to TRBJ2-3; 12 bases align to TRBD2. V gave up 5 bases and J gave up 2 bases; unmatched junction bases: 5. In germline, CDR1 is SGHTA, CDR2 FQGNSA. This CDR3 is 16 amino acids long. The CDR3 loop reads CASSDGLAGNTDTQYF. Written as DNA, the CDR3 is TGTGCCAGCAGCGACGGACTAGCGGGGAACACAGATACGCAGTATTTT.

The chain has TRBV5-1 and TRBJ2-2; weak D call: TRBD1 (6 bases). The CDR3 is 14 amino acids. Germline loops: CDR1 SGHRS, CDR2 YFSETQ. The V and J ends lost 0 bases and 6 bases respectively, with 9 bases between them. The CDR3 loop reads CASSLEGVAGELFF. The CDR3 DNA reads as TGCGCCAGCAGCTTGGAGGGGGTAGCCGGGGAGCTGTTTTTT.

J is TRBJ2-3 and V is TRBV2; D is unresolved. V was cut by 7 bases and J by 2 bases, with 7 bases left in between. CDR1 SNHLY and CDR2 FYNNEI come from the germline V gene. The CDR3 consists of 12 residues. The CDR3 DNA reads as TGTGCCAGCATGGCCTTCACAGATACGCAGTATTTT. This gives the protein CASMAFTDTQYF.

A few counts support this clone. Within the sample, other DNA sequences also encode this same CDR3. V gene TRBV3-1 (or the pseudogene TRBV3-2) combines with J gene TRBJ2-7, with D uncertain. CDR1 is LGHDT, CDR2 YNNKEL, per germline (reference sequence). Deletions cut 1 base from V and 3 bases from J, with 1 base between. The CDR3 spans 11 residues. CDR3 region: CASSQGYEQYF. CDR3 sequence (DNA): TGTGCCAGCAGCCAAGGCTACGAGCAGTACTTC.